This T cell receptor beta chain was sequenced in a study of identical twins. This clonotype showed up many times. Its antigen is not identified. Only healthy Caucasians were included as donors. TCRdb reprocessed the 5' RACE reads via MiXCR and lists one record per CDR3 protein. The profile shows 450,000 or so distinct CDR3 sequences, 14% of them singletons. J gave up 12 bases and V 7 bases, and 6 bases lay outside the gene matches. CDR1 and CDR2 from the germline V gene are SNHLY and FYNNEI. This CDR3 has 13 residues. Study-wide results and caveats: Reduced insertions were recorded for abundant cord blood beta clonotypes, with no such pattern in memory repertoires. There was an excess of low generation probability in the out-of-frame alpha sequences that twins shared.

The data were also submitted as part of a second study, on yellow fever vaccine responses in identical twins.

V is TRBV2 and J is TRBJ2-1, with 13 bases lining up with TRBD2. Sequenced sample: CD4+ T cells sorted from blood. This clonotype was obtained from a woman aged 18-29 years in good health. The CDR3 spells CASMRTSGSRQFF. CDR3 coding DNA: TGTGCCAGCATGCGGACTAGCGGGAGTCGGCAGTTCTTC.